This paragraph covers one T cell receptor beta chain sequence. Its antigen is not identified. This sample is part of a study of shared clonotypes between healthy human individuals. Study-wide background: CD4 naive cells filled three plates per donor, CD4 memory three, CD8 naive two and CD8 memory one.

Measured with immunoSEQ multiplex PCR; TCRdb has only the in-frame clones, and not every one. The sample contains roughly 2.2 million clones, about nine tenths of which appear only once. Broader study findings: The sharing of 5% to 6.5% of naive CD4 clonotypes was seen across a handful of donors.

Trimming pared 8 bases from V and 0 bases from J, leaving 13 bases between. Germline CDR1 is SGHNT and CDR2 is YENEEA. CDR3 length: 15 amino acids. This chain links TRBV11-3 with TRBJ2-2; no clear D. The receptor was derived from a man in his late teens or twenties in good health. Some clones in this sample may be carry-over from other donors' samples. The sequenced sample was naive CD4+ T cells from PBMCs. Subset here: CD45RA+ positively selected. In DNA, the CDR3 is TGTGCCAGCGCCATCGGAAAAACGAACACCGGGGAGCTGTTTTTT. It encodes CASAIGKTNTGELFF.